The entry that follows covers one T cell receptor beta chain sequence. TCRdb keeps only in-frame clones here, not all; method: immunoSEQ multiplex PCR. Among 350,000 to 450,000 clones listed, about 88% were seen once. This sample is drawn from a study of blood T cell repertoires in COVID-19. Study-wide context: The United States, Italy and Spain provided the acute and convalescent COVID-19 samples.

The CDR3 loop spans 16 amino acids. The germline V gene has CDR1 KGHSH and CDR2 LQKENI. V was clipped by 1 base and J by 6 bases; unmatched bases: 4. This receptor was identified in a young woman who had been exposed to COVID-19. The material sequenced was PBMCs or T cells enriched from blood (not recorded which). The chain uses TRBV18 and TRBJ2-1, with 12 bases fitting TRBD1. CDR3 region: CASSPRDRGRGNEQFF. For the CDR3, the DNA is TGTGCCAGCTCACCACGGGACAGGGGGCGCGGCAATGAGCAGTTCTTC.